A single TCR beta chain is shown here with its context. These data are taken from a study of T-cell memory formation after mild COVID-19. Researchers used 5'RACE with constant-segment primers to make TCR alpha and TCR beta cDNA libraries that carry sample barcodes and UMIs. In TCRdb, the 5' RACE reads were re-called with MiXCR into one record per CDR3 protein. The table shows about 290,000 distinct CDR3 sequences, with more than 15% occurring only once. Specimen: PBMCs or a T cell subset sorted from them (not recorded which). The TCR originated in a man aged 18 to 35 who had mild COVID-19 (a few samples of this study predate the infection). Cell type and time point are not known.

The CDR3 nucleotides are TGTGCCAGCAGTAGCGACAGGGTTCACACTGAAGCTTTCTTT. Its translation is CASSSDRVHTEAFF. This chain uses TRBV7-2 with TRBJ1-1; 7 bases align to TRBD1. The trim removed 6 bases at V and 3 bases at J, leaving 7 bases unmatched. Germline V gives CDR1 SGHTA, CDR2 FQGNSA. The CDR3 is made up of 14 amino acids. The entire variable domain, with the rest obtained from reference TRBV7-2 and TRBJ1-1, is as follows: GAGVSQSPSNKVTEKGKDVELRCDPISGHTALYWYRQSLGQGLEFLIYFQGNSAPDKSGLPSDRFSAERTGGSVSTLTIQRTQQEDSAVYLCASSSDRVHTEAFFGQGTRLTVV.